This passage covers 15 T cell receptor beta chains from one sample sequenced in a study of T cell repertoires in cytomegalovirus infection. The antigens of these receptors remain unknown. Using its own MiXCR run on the reads, TCRdb lists one record per CDR3 protein. The profile shows approximately 470,000 distinct CDR3 sequences, about 44% of them singletons. Sample: cultured PBMCs, taken from culture after CMV antigen stimulation. These receptors were collected from a human donor in good health (CMV status not recorded). Some clones in this sample may be carry-over from other donors' samples.

The chain links TRBV20-1 to TRBJ1-4, with TRBD1 matching 8 bases. Germline assignment: CDR1 DFQATT and CDR2 SNEGSKA (reference sequence). This CDR3 has 16 residues. Trimming at V came to 0 bases and at J to 6 bases, leaving 9 bases not matched to a gene. As DNA, the CDR3 is TGCAGTGCTAGAGAAGGGACAGGCTTGTTCCATGAAAAACTGTTTTTT. It specifies CSAREGTGLFHEKLFF.

This chain links TRBV11-2 with TRBJ2-1; weak D call: TRBD2 (6 bases). Between the trimmed V and J ends, which lost 5 bases and 9 bases, there was a span of 17 bases. The germline V gene encodes CDR1 SGHAT and CDR2 FQNNGV. The CDR3 covers 14 residues. The CDR3 nucleotides are TGTGCCAGCAGCCCGGGTGCTAGCGTTGTTGAGCAGTTCTTC. Protein product: CASSPGASVVEQFF.

The gene calls are TRBV7-9 and TRBJ1-3; D gene uncertain. The germline V gene has CDR1 SEHNR and CDR2 FQNEAQ (reference sequence). Trimming removed 5 bases from V and 0 bases from J, with 14 bases in between. This CDR3 comprises 16 residues. The CDR3 is CASSQRSGRSGNTIYF. The CDR3 DNA is TGTGCCAGCAGCCAGCGTAGCGGCCGCTCTGGAAACACCATATATTTT. The whole variable domain, remainder taken from reference TRBV7-9 and TRBJ1-3, is DTGVSQNPRHKITKRGQNVTFRCDPISEHNRLYWYRQTLGQGPEFLTYFQNEAQLEKSRLLSDRFSAERPKGSFSTLEIQRTEQGDSAMYLCASSQRSGRSGNTIYFGEGSWLTVV.

This clonotype was picked up a small number of times. The chain combines TRBV28 with TRBJ2-5; D perhaps matches TRBD2 (7 bases). Trimming stripped 8 bases from V and 1 base from J, with 20 bases between. Germline loops: CDR1 MDHEN, CDR2 SYDVKM. CDR3 length equals 16 residues. The CDR3 is CASGQLEGGPQETQYF. The CDR3 DNA is TGTGCCAGCGGCCAGTTGGAGGGGGGGCCCCAAGAGACCCAGTACTTC.

The V and J genes are TRBV27 and TRBJ2-5; 7 bases are a match to TRBD1. V was clipped by 5 bases and J by 2 bases; unmatched bases: 8. CDR3 length equals 15 residues. CDR1 and CDR2 from the germline V gene are MNHEY and SMNVEV (reference sequence). DNA of the CDR3: TGTGCCAGCAGTCCCCTCGGACAGGAACAAGAGACCCAGTACTTC. Protein product: CASSPLGQEQETQYF.

In its sample, this clonotype was seen a few times. The chain combines TRBV7-2 with TRBJ2-3; D possibly matches TRBD1 or TRBD2 (5 bases each). The length of the CDR3 is 14 residues. The V end lost 1 base, the J end lost 5 bases, and 10 bases lay between the germline ends. Germline assignment: CDR1 SGHTA and CDR2 FQGNSA. The CDR3 region is CASSLGDPLDTQYF. CDR3 DNA sequence: TGTGCCAGCAGCTTAGGGGACCCCCTAGATACGCAGTATTTT.

V is TRBV7-8 and J is TRBJ1-4; TRBD1 aligns across 9 bases. This CDR3 spans 13 amino acids. Germline CDR1 reads SGHVS; CDR2 reads FQNEAQ. The junction had 0 bases not matched to a gene; V was cut back by 1 base and J by 9 bases. The CDR3 nucleotides are TGTGCCAGCAGCTTAGACAGGGGGCAAAAACTGTTTTTT. Its protein is CASSLDRGQKLFF.

This clonotype has more than one count but fewer than ten. The chain recombines TRBV27 with TRBJ2-7; 10 nucleotides line up with TRBD1. The CDR3 is made up of 14 amino acids. Germline assignment: CDR1 MNHEY and CDR2 SMNVEV (reference sequence). Trimming took 5 bases from V and 3 from J; bases not matched to a gene: 4. As DNA, the CDR3 is TGTGCCAGCAGTCCCGGGACAGGGGTCTACGAGCAGTACTTC. This sequence encodes CASSPGTGVYEQYF.

This clonotype was recorded a few times. This chain connects TRBV6-6 to TRBJ2-2; the D gene could be TRBD1 or TRBD2 (6 bases each). The CDR3 consists of 15 residues. CDR1 and CDR2 (germline): MNHNY, SVGAGI (reference sequence). Deletions cut 4 bases from V and 5 bases from J, with 14 bases between. The CDR3 bases are TGTGCCAGCAGTTGGGGGGCAACGGCGACCGGGGAGCTGTTTTTT. It yields the protein CASSWGATATGELFF.

This clonotype was observed a handful of times. This chain uses TRBV7-2 with TRBJ1-6, with D uncertain. Germline loops: CDR1 SGHTA, CDR2 FQGNSA. V lost 0 bases to trimming and J lost 11 bases, with 17 bases between them. The CDR3 is 16 residues long. This chain's CDR3 is CASSLAWVGTRTPLHF. Written as DNA, the CDR3 is TGTGCCAGCAGCTTAGCCTGGGTGGGAACGAGGACACCCCTCCACTTT.

This clonotype has more than one count but fewer than ten. The V gene is TRBV19, the J gene TRBJ1-5; D possibly corresponds to TRBD1 (5 bases). CDR3 length: 14 amino acids. Trimming removed 1 base from V and 5 bases from J, with 9 bases in between. The germline V gene encodes CDR1 LNHDA and CDR2 SQIVND (reference sequence). CDR3 DNA sequence: TGTGCCAGTAGTATAGTCCAGGGCGATCAGCCCCAGCATTTT. Translated, it gives CASSIVQGDQPQHF.

The chain combines TRBV7-2 with TRBJ2-7, with a weak D call TRBD2 (6 bases). The V gene lost 2 bases and the J gene lost 0 bases, with 14 bases spanning the gap. This CDR3 is built from 16 residues. Per germline, CDR1 SGHTA and CDR2 FQGNSA. In DNA form, the CDR3 reads TGTGCCAGCAGCTTACAGACTAGACAGAGCTCCTACGAGCAGTACTTC. Its translation is CASSLQTRQSSYEQYF.

In this sample, this clonotype turned up once. Relative to the germline gene, one junction end is altered; a read error may explain this. This chain connects TRBV4-2 to TRBJ1-2, with 10 nucleotides matching TRBD1. The CDR3 is 17 amino acids. Germline V gives CDR1 LGHNA, CDR2 YNFKEQ. CDR3 loop: CTSSLGTGVPVNYGYTF. The CDR3, as DNA: TGTACCAGCAGCCTTGGGACAGGGGTCCCCGTAAACTATGGCTACACCTTC.

Many counts were recorded for this clonotype. The rearrangement links TRBV7-2 to TRBJ2-7; D is possibly TRBD2 (6 bases). Germline CDR1 is SGHTA and CDR2 is FQGNSA. Trimming took 5 bases from V and 4 from J, leaving 15 bases between them. The CDR3 spans 14 residues. The CDR3 protein is CASSLGGVGYEQYF. CDR3 nucleotide sequence: TGTGCCAGCAGCCTTGGAGGGGTCGGGTACGAGCAGTACTTC. Full variable domain (outside the CDR3, taken from reference TRBV7-2 and TRBJ2-7): GAGVSQSPSNKVTEKGKDVELRCDPISGHTALYWYRQSLGQGLEFLIYFQGNSAPDKSGLPSDRFSAERTGGSVSTLTIQRTQQEDSAVYLCASSLGGVGYEQYFGPGTRLTVT.

CDR3 nucleotide sequence: TGCGCCAGCAGCCGCGGTTATTGGAAAGAGACCCAGTACTTC. Protein: CASSRGYWKETQYF. The chain employs TRBV4-3 and TRBJ2-5; D unresolved. Between the trimmed V and J ends, which lost 4 bases and 3 bases, there was a span of 12 bases. Germline CDR1 and CDR2: LGHNA and YSLEER. This CDR3 is 14 amino acids long.